This TCR beta chain stems from a study of blood T cell repertoires in COVID-19. Study summary: Whether acute or convalescent, the COVID-19 samples came from the United States, Italy and Spain. PBMCs, B-cell-depleted T cells, or T cells provided the cDNA or gDNA that made up the material.

The CDR3 covers 13 residues. V was cut by 4 bases and J by 7 bases, with 10 bases left in between. Looked up from germline, CDR1 is MNHEY and CDR2 is SMNVEV (reference sequence). The data were produced by immunoSEQ multiplex PCR, yet TCRdb's version contains in-frame clones alone and is incomplete. The sample has 250,000 or so clones; around 85% are singletons. The sample was peripheral blood. The TCR was taken from a man between 60 and 75 years old with acute or convalescent COVID-19. The chain combines TRBV27 with TRBJ2-2; D is perhaps TRBD1 (6 bases). The CDR3 nucleotides are TGTGCCAGCAGTTCTCAGGGGATCGGGGAGCTGTTTTTT. Its translation is CASSSQGIGELFF.